One and the same sample provided the 19 T cell receptor beta chains below, sequenced in a study of response to subunit inactivated influenza vaccine. In TCRdb, the RT-PCR reads were re-called with MiXCR into one record per CDR3 protein. The data contain around 540,000 distinct CDR3 sequences, 12% of them singletons. Sequenced here: PBMCs from blood, sampled on the day of vaccination. The receptors originated from a man aged 45-60 years who received an inactivated influenza vaccine.

This chain links TRBV18 with TRBJ1-6; maybe TRBD1 (6 bases). V shed 8 bases and J shed 8 bases, with 13 bases lying between them. The CDR3 consists of 13 residues. The germline CDR1 and CDR2 sequences are KGHSH and LQKENI. Written as DNA, the CDR3 is TGTGCCAGCCAACGGGACAAATATTCACCCCTCCACTTT. As protein: CASQRDKYSPLHF.

In this sample, this clonotype turned up many times. The CDR3 sequence: CASSSGFGEQYF. Here the CDR3 DNA reads TGTGCCAGCAGCTCGGGTTTTGGGGAGCAGTACTTC. The J gene is TRBJ2-7, the V gene TRBV7-9, with unresolved D. V lost 4 bases, J lost 7 bases, and 11 bases lay in between. The V gene's germline CDR1 is SEHNR and CDR2 FQNEAQ (reference sequence). CDR3 length equals 12 residues.

The chain has TRBV4-3 and TRBJ2-2; unclear D gene. Germline CDR1 LGHNA, CDR2 YSLEER. V dropped 4 bases and J dropped 4 bases, with 10 bases sitting between them. The CDR3 is 14 amino acids. The CDR3 loop reads CASSRFSGTGELFF. CDR3 DNA sequence: TGCGCCAGCAGCCGGTTCTCGGGCACCGGGGAGCTGTTTTTT.

The gene calls are TRBV5-1 and TRBJ2-2, with D perhaps being TRBD1 or TRBD2 (5 bases each). Trimming removed 4 bases at V and 4 bases at J, with 14 bases between. This CDR3 has 15 amino acids. Germline assignment: CDR1 SGHRS and CDR2 YFSETQ. The CDR3 bases are TGCGCCAGCAGCCCTAGGGGAGAATCCACCGGGGAGCTGTTTTTT. Its translation: CASSPRGESTGELFF.

V and J are TRBV5-1 and TRBJ2-7; possible D gene TRBD2, 5 bases. V dropped 4 bases and J dropped 5 bases, with 10 bases sitting between them. Germline lookup yields CDR1 SGHRS and CDR2 YFSETQ. This CDR3 has 12 amino acids. CDR3 protein: CASSDTSDEQYF. The CDR3 coding sequence is TGCGCCAGCAGCGACACTAGTGACGAGCAGTACTTC.

This clonotype was counted only a few times. The J gene is TRBJ2-2, the V gene TRBV7-2; 11 bases agree with TRBD2. Germline CDR1 and CDR2: SGHTA and FQGNSA. This CDR3 has 16 amino acids. V lost 5 bases to trimming and J lost 7 bases; unmatched junction nucleotides: 9. CDR3 coding DNA: TGTGCCAGCAGCACCAGAACTAGCGGGAGAAGCGGGGAGCTGTTTTTT. Its translation: CASSTRTSGRSGELFF.

This clonotype has just a few counts. The chain links TRBV7-9 to TRBJ2-1, with no clear D. CDR1 and CDR2 (germline): SEHNR, FQNEAQ (reference sequence). V dropped 3 bases and J dropped 5 bases, with 8 bases sitting between them. The CDR3 is made up of 13 amino acids. In DNA, the CDR3 is TGTGCCAGCAGCTTTGGACCTCACAATGAGCAGTTCTTC. Translated, it gives CASSFGPHNEQFF. The full variable domain, rest sourced from reference TRBV7-9 and TRBJ2-1, is DTGVSQNPRHKITKRGQNVTFRCDPISEHNRLYWYRQTLGQGPEFLTYFQNEAQLEKSRLLSDRFSAERPKGSFSTLEIQRTEQGDSAMYLCASSFGPHNEQFFGPGTRLTVL.

Many counts were recorded for this clonotype. The chain couples TRBV5-1 to TRBJ2-2; 7 nucleotides agree with TRBD1. Germline CDR1 is SGHRS and CDR2 is YFSETQ. This CDR3 is 14 amino acids long. After removal of 5 bases from V and 0 bases from J, the junction contained 1 base not matched to a gene. CDR3 sequence reads: CASRGTANTGELFF. The CDR3 coding sequence is TGCGCCAGCAGGGGGACAGCGAACACCGGGGAGCTGTTTTTT.

The table lists this clonotype with a few counts. J is TRBJ2-1 and V is TRBV6-5; the D is unclear. This CDR3 contains 16 residues. The V end lost 2 bases, the J end lost 0 bases, and 11 bases lay between the germline ends. The germline CDR1 and CDR2 sequences are MNHEY and SVGAGI. The CDR3 spells CASSYGVPSSYNEQFF. The CDR3 region has the DNA TGTGCCAGCAGTTACGGAGTCCCTAGCTCCTACAATGAGCAGTTCTTC.

V is TRBV6-1 and J is TRBJ2-5; a weak D match, TRBD1 (5 bases). The CDR3 runs to 13 residues. V lost 4 bases, J lost 7 bases, and 13 bases lay in between. CDR1 and CDR2 from the germline V gene are MNHNS and SASEGT. CDR3 DNA: TGTGCCAGCAGTGCCAGGGCCTCGGGGACCCAGTACTTC. Protein: CASSARASGTQYF.

The genes are TRBV20-1 and TRBJ2-1; TRBD1 matches 7 bases. Germline values: CDR1 DFQATT, CDR2 SNEGSKA (reference sequence). Trimming took 1 base from V and 8 from J; bases not matched to a gene: 8. The CDR3 is made up of 14 amino acids. The CDR3: CSARGDSRYDEQFF. DNA for the CDR3: TGCAGTGCTAGAGGGGACAGTAGATACGATGAGCAGTTCTTC.

This chain links TRBV3-1 with TRBJ1-2, with D hard to call. CDR3 length: 14 amino acids. The ends were cut back, 1 base at V and 4 bases at J, with 10 bases in the middle. Germline CDR1 and CDR2: LGHDT and YNNKEL (reference sequence). CDR3 nucleotides: TGTGCCAGCAGCCAAGCCGGGAGAATCTATGGCTACACCTTC. As protein: CASSQAGRIYGYTF.

The V gene is TRBV5-1, the J gene TRBJ2-7; 12 bases are a match to TRBD1. Germline CDR1 SGHRS, CDR2 YFSETQ. V gave up 4 bases and J gave up 3 bases; unmatched junction bases: 14. The CDR3 extends over 18 amino acids. The CDR3 region has the DNA TGCGCCAGCAGCATGGGACAGGGGGCGCGAAAGGGCAACTACGAGCAGTACTTC. Amino acid sequence: CASSMGQGARKGNYEQYF.

This clonotype was counted between two and nine times. This sequence joins TRBV4-2 and TRBJ2-7; D is possibly TRBD1 or TRBD2 (6 bases each). The CDR3 runs to 17 residues. Looked up from germline, CDR1 is LGHNA and CDR2 is YNFKEQ. Trimming removed 1 base from V and 2 bases from J, with 18 bases in between. CDR3: CASSQGGGTHSPYEQYF. CDR3 coding DNA: TGTGCCAGCAGCCAAGGAGGGGGGACACACAGTCCCTACGAGCAGTACTTC.

The chain uses TRBV15 and TRBJ2-1; TRBD1 aligns across 8 bases. Looked up from germline, CDR1 is LNHNV and CDR2 is YYDKDF (reference sequence). The J segment lost 9 bases and the V segment lost 3 bases, leaving 10 bases of the junction unmatched. The CDR3 is 15 residues long. The CDR3 bases are TGTGCCACCAGCAGGGACAGGGTAACCCATTTTGAGCAGTTCTTC. It yields the protein CATSRDRVTHFEQFF.

This clonotype was observed a few times. V gene TRBV4-1 combines with J gene TRBJ2-5; perhaps TRBD2 as D (6 bases). The CDR3 is 17 residues long. V lost 1 base, J lost 5 bases, and 20 bases lay in between. Germline assignment: CDR1 MGHRA and CDR2 YSYEKL. In nucleotides, the CDR3 is TGCGCCAGCAGCCAAGTACCGAGTGTGACTAGAGCGGAGACCCAGTACTTC. Protein product: CASSQVPSVTRAETQYF.

This clonotype has at least ten counts. The chain combines TRBV4-3 with TRBJ2-2; possibly TRBD1 for D (6 bases). The germline V and J ends were trimmed by 3 bases and 3 bases, with 14 bases remaining between them. The CDR3 runs to 16 residues. The germline V gene has CDR1 LGHNA and CDR2 YSLEER. The CDR3 spells CASSHIGQGYTGELFF. The CDR3 region has the DNA TGCGCCAGCAGCCACATCGGCCAGGGGTACACCGGGGAGCTGTTTTTT.

There are many counts of this clonotype. The V gene is TRBV7-2, the J gene TRBJ2-1, with D perhaps TRBD2 (5 bases). CDR3 size: 15 residues. Germline V gene data show CDR1 as SGHTA and CDR2 as FQGNSA. V lost 1 base and J 7 bases, leaving 14 bases between the germline ends. The CDR3, as DNA: TGTGCCAGCAGCTTAGTTTTGGGCTGGAGGAATGAGCAGTTCTTC. It yields the protein CASSLVLGWRNEQFF.

This rearrangement joins TRBV29-1 to TRBJ1-4; a weak D match, TRBD1 (5 bases). Trimming pared 3 bases from V and 11 bases from J, leaving 10 bases between. The germline V gene has CDR1 SQVTM and CDR2 ANQGSEA. The CDR3 runs 11 residues. Written as DNA, the CDR3 is TGCAGCGTTGATCGGGAGGGGAAACTGTTTTTT. It yields the protein CSVDREGKLFF.